The 19 T cell receptor beta chains below all came from one sample that was sequenced in a study of CD8+CD57+ T cells in acquired aplastic anemia. The study profiled TCR beta VDJ and CDR3 using genomic DNA as template. TCRdb used MiXCR to reprocess the reads, holding one entry per CDR3 protein. The profile shows 150,000 or so distinct CDR3 sequences, less than 60% of them singletons. Flow cytometry had shown expanded CD8+CD57+ cells in the patients chosen for sequencing. Material for sequencing was sorted CD4+, CD8+, or CD8+CD57+ T cells (not recorded which) from PBMCs. The source is a human donor with aplastic anemia.

The sample holds a few counts of this clonotype. The chain employs TRBV19 and TRBJ2-1; D possibly corresponds to TRBD1 (5 bases). Germline V gene lookup returns CDR1 LNHDA and CDR2 SQIVND (reference sequence). The CDR3 is 17 residues long. V was shortened by 4 bases and J by 5 bases, with 21 bases between the two germline ends. The CDR3 protein is CASSRPFRGEHHNEQFF. DNA of the CDR3: TGTGCCAGTAGTAGGCCCTTTAGGGGCGAGCACCACAATGAGCAGTTCTTC.

This clonotype was observed at least ten times. The chain joins TRBV6-5 to TRBJ1-1, with TRBD1 matching 8 bases. The CDR3 is 14 amino acids. J lost 6 bases, V lost 4 bases, and 7 bases had no gene match. CDR1 and CDR2 from the germline V gene are MNHEY and SVGAGI. CDR3 sequence: CASSLQTGAPEAFF. The CDR3 bases are TGTGCCAGCAGTTTACAGACAGGGGCACCTGAAGCTTTCTTT.

The count of this clonotype is one. This rearrangement joins TRBV7-9 to TRBJ2-7; the match to TRBD1 covers 8 bases. The CDR3 loop spans 16 amino acids. With V trimmed by 7 bases and J by 1 base, 12 bases remained unmatched. Per the germline V gene, CDR1 is SEHNR and CDR2 is FQNEAQ (reference sequence). CDR3 in DNA: TGTGCCAGCATCGGCGAGGGACAGGCGCGATCCTACGAGCAGTACTTC. The encoded protein is CASIGEGQARSYEQYF.

This chain uses TRBV19 with TRBJ2-7; D uncertain. Germline V lookup: CDR1 LNHDA, CDR2 SQIVND (reference sequence). Trimming left V 4 bases short and J 3 bases short, with 4 bases between. This CDR3 has 11 amino acids. CDR3 DNA sequence: TGTGCCAGTAGTAACCTCTACGAGCAGTACTTC. Translated, it gives CASSNLYEQYF.

The chain combines TRBV10-3 with TRBJ1-1, with D possibly matching TRBD1 (6 bases). The CDR3 runs to 15 residues. Per the germline V gene, CDR1 is ENHRY and CDR2 is SYGVKD. Trimming shortened V by 2 bases and J by 5 bases, and 15 bases separated the two germline ends. In nucleotides, the CDR3 is TGTGCCATCAGTGAGACAGGGTCCTTGAGTACTGAAGCTTTCTTT. As protein: CAISETGSLSTEAFF.

In this sample, this clonotype turned up a few times. The chain links TRBV7-6 to TRBJ1-6, with D uncertain. The V end lost 0 bases, the J end lost 18 bases, and 9 bases lay between the germline ends. Germline V gene lookup returns CDR1 SGHVS and CDR2 FNYEAQ. The CDR3 extends over 11 amino acids. The chain's CDR3 is CASSLALRTHF. In nucleotides, the CDR3 is TGTGCCAGCAGCTTAGCGCTACGGACCCACTTT.

Here the CDR3 reads CSVDQGLAGVNEQFF. For the CDR3, the DNA is TGCAGCGTCGACCAGGGACTAGCGGGAGTCAATGAGCAGTTCTTC. V usage is TRBV29-1 and J usage is TRBJ2-1; TRBD2 agrees at 14 bases. Germline CDR1 is SQVTM and CDR2 is ANQGSEA. This CDR3 has 15 amino acids. Trimming cost V 6 bases and J 6 bases; bases outside gene matches: 7.

There are many counts of this clonotype. V gene TRBV24-1 combines with J gene TRBJ2-3; 8 bases match TRBD2. Per germline, CDR1 KGHDR and CDR2 SFDVKD. This CDR3 comprises 17 residues. The junction had 13 bases not matched to a gene; V was cut back by 9 bases and J by 0 bases. The CDR3, as DNA: TGTGCCACCCAACTAGCGGCGGGCCCTTCAAGCACAGATACGCAGTATTTT. This encodes CATQLAAGPSSTDTQYF.

This clonotype was counted many times. This chain uses TRBV6-1 with TRBJ1-4; D unclear. In germline, CDR1 is MNHNS, CDR2 SASEGT. The CDR3 extends over 13 amino acids. Trimming stripped 2 bases from V and 6 bases from J, with 7 bases between. The CDR3 loop is CASSETQDEKLFF. The DNA of the CDR3 is TGTGCCAGCAGTGAAACGCAGGATGAAAAACTGTTTTTT.

The V call is TRBV5-1, the J call TRBJ2-7; possibly TRBD1 for D (5 bases). The V gene's germline CDR1 is SGHRS and CDR2 YFSETQ. With 4 bases removed from V and 2 bases from J, the gap between germline ends came to 13 bases. CDR3 size: 14 residues. The CDR3 sequence is CASSQNQGTYEQYF. The CDR3 DNA follows: TGCGCCAGCAGCCAAAATCAGGGAACCTACGAGCAGTACTTC.

This clonotype was detected only a few times. For the CDR3, the DNA is TGTGCCACCAGTCGACGAGGGGGGTCCGGGGAGCTGTTTTTT. Protein product: CATSRRGGSGELFF. The genes are TRBV15 and TRBJ2-2, with D perhaps being TRBD1 or TRBD2 (6 bases each). V was clipped by 6 bases and J by 6 bases, with 14 bases between them. The germline gives CDR1 LNHNV, CDR2 YYDKDF (reference sequence). CDR3 length: 14 residues.

The chain employs TRBV4-2 and TRBJ2-7; TRBD1 is a possible D gene (5 bases). Trimming left V 5 bases short and J 7 bases short, with 15 bases between. The CDR3 is 13 amino acids. Per germline, CDR1 LGHNA and CDR2 YNFKEQ. CDR3 residues: CASSSNRLGEQYF. The DNA of the CDR3 is TGTGCCAGCAGCAGTAACAGGTTGGGAGAGCAGTACTTC.

This clonotype came up many times. The CDR3 DNA reads TGTGCCAGCAGTTCCACCGAGTGGCGAGGGGGCAATCAGCCCCAGCATTTT. Its protein product is CASSSTEWRGGNQPQHF. The genes are TRBV7-9 and TRBJ1-5; tentatively, D is TRBD1 (5 bases). The CDR3 length is 17 residues. The ends were cut back, 6 bases at V and 2 bases at J, with 20 bases in the middle. Germline loops: CDR1 SEHNR, CDR2 FQNEAQ (reference sequence).

This clonotype appeared a few times. The chain links TRBV10-3 to TRBJ1-5; the D gene is possibly TRBD1 (5 bases). With 3 bases removed from V and 3 bases from J, the gap between germline ends came to 12 bases. Germline V gene data show CDR1 as ENHRY and CDR2 as SYGVKD. The CDR3 runs to 15 residues. The CDR3 spells CAISDHGGINQPQHF. The CDR3 DNA sequence: TGTGCCATCAGTGACCACGGGGGGATCAATCAGCCCCAGCATTTT.

The V call is TRBV2, the J call TRBJ2-7; 7 bases are a match to TRBD1. The V gene end was trimmed by 5 bases and the J gene end by 2 bases; junction bases not matched to a gene: 6. The germline CDR1 and CDR2 sequences are SNHLY and FYNNEI. The CDR3 loop spans 14 amino acids. As DNA, the CDR3 is TGTGCCAGCAGTACAACCGGGACAGCCTACGAGCAGTACTTC. This encodes CASSTTGTAYEQYF.

This chain links TRBV2 with TRBJ2-1; 9 bases are a match to TRBD1. Trimming cost V 6 bases and J 4 bases; bases outside gene matches: 7. Germline CDR1 is SNHLY and CDR2 is FYNNEI. This CDR3 comprises 15 residues. CDR3 loop: CASSPGTGKYNEQFF. The CDR3 DNA is TGTGCCAGCAGCCCCGGGACAGGGAAGTACAATGAGCAGTTCTTC.

About this clonotype: This clone may be a read error of a much larger clone one base away. The J gene is TRBJ1-3, the V gene TRBV7-9; D possibly corresponds to TRBD1 (6 bases). The CDR3 length is 15 residues. The germline CDR1 and CDR2 sequences are SEHNR and FQNEAQ (reference sequence). The V end was cut by 5 bases, the J end by 16 bases, with 27 bases between. The DNA of the CDR3 is TGTGCCAGCAGCCCCCGGGACAAGCCTTTACCGATCCTCTATTTT. It translates to CASSPRDKPLPILYF.

The chain uses TRBV29-1 and TRBJ1-1; a weak D match, TRBD1 (5 bases). The germline V gene has CDR1 SQVTM and CDR2 ANQGSEA. Trimming took 4 bases from V and 0 from J, leaving 15 bases between them. CDR3 length equals 15 residues. The CDR3, as DNA: TGCAGCGTTGTAGCAGGACATACTATGAACACTGAAGCTTTCTTT. Its translation: CSVVAGHTMNTEAFF.

V gene TRBV25-1 combines with J gene TRBJ2-1; D may be TRBD1 (6 bases). The CDR3 is 18 amino acids. Per the germline V gene, CDR1 is MGHDK and CDR2 is SYGVNS. V was trimmed by 1 base and J by 2 bases, leaving 18 bases between them. The DNA of the CDR3 is TGTGCCAGCAGTGAATGGGGGTTGAGGGGGATCACCTACAATGAGCAGTTCTTC. Translation gives CASSEWGLRGITYNEQFF.